Detailed here is one TCR beta chain. Its antigen is not known. Assay: immunoSEQ multiplex PCR; the TCRdb copy retains only in-frame clones and omits some. Among 70,000 to 95,000 clones listed, about 90% were seen once. The data were taken from a study of OX40 agonist ivuxolimab in advanced cancers. Study context: Participants averaged about 60 years of age (range about 23 to 80) and were 75% to 90% male. General study results and limits: There were, on average, more expanded clones in CD8+ T cells than in CD4+. Near-lowest levels of clonal expansion characterized partial responders at 0.1-3.0 mg/kg.

Germline CDR1 is MDHEN and CDR2 is SYDVKM. Trimming cost V 7 bases and J 6 bases; bases outside gene matches: 9. This CDR3 is built from 15 residues. Specimen: CD4+ or CD8+ T cells sorted from blood, collected in a trial of the OX40 agonist ivuxolimab. The receptor was derived from an adult with an advanced solid tumor such as melanoma, head and neck, liver or kidney cancer. This rearrangement joins TRBV28 to TRBJ1-4; 9 bases fit TRBD1. The CDR3 reads CASTTPGQGDEKLFF. In nucleotides, the CDR3 is TGTGCCAGCACCACTCCGGGACAGGGTGATGAAAAACTGTTTTTT.